This TCR beta chain appears in the sequencing data of a study of PD-1 blockade in classical Hodgkin lymphoma. Study-level points and caveats: Reported findings placed baseline TCR diversity lower in newly diagnosed patients (compared with healthy donors).

Notes on this clone: Antigen: not known.

The protocol was immunoSEQ multiplex PCR, while the TCRdb copy is restricted to in-frame clones and leaves out a portion. Of tens of thousands of clones listed, around 64% were seen once; the top ten hold about 18%. This CDR3 comprises 11 residues. Germline V CDR1 and CDR2: DFQATT, SNEGSKA (reference sequence). V was cut by 5 bases and J by 7 bases, with 11 bases left in between. Each and every patient relapsed after autologous stem cell transplantation, and patients got differing brentuximab vedotin exposure. V gene TRBV20-1 combines with J gene TRBJ1-1, with D uncertain. This specimen was peripheral blood mononuclear cells (PBMCs), taken at baseline. This receptor was identified in a human donor with classical Hodgkin lymphoma. CDR3 region: CSAGDFYEAFF. The CDR3 DNA reads as TGCAGTGCTGGCGATTTTTATGAAGCTTTCTTT.